What follows describes a single TCR beta chain. This clonotype was recorded a few times. Its antigen target is currently unknown. No base quality information exists; no much larger clone differs at one position. Ficoll-Paque density gradient centrifugation was used to isolate PBMCs. CDR1 LNHDA and CDR2 SQIVND are derived from the germline V gene (reference sequence). Counted from cysteine to phenylalanine, this CDR3 has 14 amino acids. The kept DNA is CDR3 alone, 42 bases in frame from the first base. V is trimmed back by 5 bases and J by 2 bases, and the junction contains 4 bases that no gene match accounts for. This sample was included in a study of T-cell memory formation after mild COVID-19 (TCRdb year 2021). Regarding the research as a whole: Most TCR sequence clusters were specific to one of the two donors. In two donors, T-cell clones that expanded and contracted after mild COVID-19 were followed by sequencing TCRalpha and TCRbeta repertoires longitudinally. The cohort was made up of two young adult volunteers, one female and one male, who were previously healthy. The investigation overall reported the following: The second-wave clones that peaked on day 37 were not confirmed to be SARS-CoV-2 specific. Only a couple of mild cases were covered by the study, and larger cohorts that include severe cases with pre-infection samples were considered necessary. Balanced CD4/CD8 phenotypes were observed for clones contracting from day 15 to 85, whereas a bias towards CD4+ was observed for a second wave of clones expanding from day 15 to 37. Contracting CD4+ clones were located mainly in the CM and EM memory subsets, whereas CD8+ clones were found to be enriched in EMRA. Some responding clones were found in pre-infection memory, which suggests that pre-existing cross-reactive memory T cells took part in the SARS-CoV-2 response.

Instrument used: Illumina NovaSeq 6000. Using 5'RACE with constant-segment primers, TCRalpha and TCRbeta cDNA libraries were constructed, with sample barcodes and unique molecular identifiers added in the process. Trizol reagent was used to extract RNA from every sample. Library amplification was performed in two PCR steps, and a second sample barcode and Illumina TruSeq adapters were introduced in the second step. Sequencing of the libraries was done on an Illumina NovaSeq, producing 2 x 150 bp paired-end reads. Under the source paper's analysis protocol: Demultiplexing of reads and collapsing into UMI-guided consensus sequences were performed with migec v1.2.7. Using mixcr v2.1.11, the UMI consensuses were aligned to TRA and TRB V and J templates and assembled into clonotypes. Clonotypes were classified as expanded or contracted when called significant by both edgeR and NoisET, with noise models trained on biological replicates. For edgeR calls, a false discovery rate-adjusted p below 0.01 and a log2 fold-change threshold of 1 were applied. As an exploratory analysis of dynamics, max-normalized trajectories of the 1000 most abundant clonotypes were examined with PCA combined with hierarchical clustering. Each responding clone was given a CD4 or CD8 phenotype based on the CD4+ and CD8+ repertoires, which had been sequenced separately. The public reads were quality trimmed at Q25 with fastp and then assembled into clones with MiXCR by TCRdb, keeping productive beta chains. Each CDR3 protein appears once, grouped with its most common genes and DNA. These V and J calls originate from TCRdb's pipeline instead of the authors' own analysis. The sample table shows just over 350,000 distinct CDR3 sequences, and under 15% are seen once. The leading ten clones occupy about 20% of the sample.

The specimen sequenced was PBMCs or a T cell subset sorted from them (not recorded which). This receptor chain uses TRBV19 and TRBJ2-3, and 7 junction bases match TRBD2. This receptor was taken from a man younger than 35 who had mild COVID-19 (a few samples of this study predate the infection). The sample titles of this study are shuffled in the database, so cell type and time point are left out; the donor was told from shared clones. This receptor has the CDR3 CASSGGDHTDTQYF. The nucleotide sequence reads as follows: TGTGCCAGTAGTGGGGGGGATCACACAGATACGCAGTATTTT.